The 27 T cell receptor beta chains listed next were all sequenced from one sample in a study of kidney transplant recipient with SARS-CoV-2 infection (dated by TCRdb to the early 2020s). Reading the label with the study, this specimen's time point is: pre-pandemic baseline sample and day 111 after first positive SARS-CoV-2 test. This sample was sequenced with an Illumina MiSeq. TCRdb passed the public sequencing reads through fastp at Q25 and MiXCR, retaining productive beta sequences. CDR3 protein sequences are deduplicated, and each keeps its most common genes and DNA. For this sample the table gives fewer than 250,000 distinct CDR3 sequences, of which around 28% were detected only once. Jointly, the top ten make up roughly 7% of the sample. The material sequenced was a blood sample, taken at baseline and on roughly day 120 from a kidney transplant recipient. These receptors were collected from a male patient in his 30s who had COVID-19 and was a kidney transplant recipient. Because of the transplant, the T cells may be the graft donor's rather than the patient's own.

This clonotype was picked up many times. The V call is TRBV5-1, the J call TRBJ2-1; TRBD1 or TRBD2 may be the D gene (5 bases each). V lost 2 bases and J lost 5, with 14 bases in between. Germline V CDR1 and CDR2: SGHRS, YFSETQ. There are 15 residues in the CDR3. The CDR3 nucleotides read TGCGCCAGCAGCTTCACGGTCGGGACGGACAATGAGCAGTTCTTC. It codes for CASSFTVGTDNEQFF. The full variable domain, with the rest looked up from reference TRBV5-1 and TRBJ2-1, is KAGVTQTPRYLIKTRGQQVTLSCSPISGHRSVSWYQQTPGQGLQFLFEYFSETQRNKGNFPGRFSGRQFSNSRSEMNVSTLELGDSALYLCASSFTVGTDNEQFFGPGTRLTVL.

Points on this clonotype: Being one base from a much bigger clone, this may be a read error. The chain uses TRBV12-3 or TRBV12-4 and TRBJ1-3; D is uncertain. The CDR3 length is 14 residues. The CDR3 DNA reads TGTGCCAGCAGCACCGTTTTCTCTGGAAACGCCATATATTTT. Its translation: CASSTVFSGNAIYF.

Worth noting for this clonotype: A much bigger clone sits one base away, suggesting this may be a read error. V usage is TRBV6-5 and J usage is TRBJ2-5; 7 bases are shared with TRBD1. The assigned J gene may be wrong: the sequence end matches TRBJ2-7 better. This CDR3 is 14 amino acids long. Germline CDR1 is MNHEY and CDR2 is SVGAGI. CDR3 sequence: CVSSTRRGSYEQYF. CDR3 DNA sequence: TGTGTCAGCAGTACGCGCAGGGGGTCCTACGAGCAGTACTTC.

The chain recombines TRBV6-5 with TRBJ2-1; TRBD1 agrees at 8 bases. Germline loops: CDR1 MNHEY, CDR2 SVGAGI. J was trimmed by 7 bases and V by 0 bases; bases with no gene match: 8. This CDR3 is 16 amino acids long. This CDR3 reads CASSYSSGGARNEQFF. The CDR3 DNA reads TGTGCCAGCAGTTACTCGTCAGGGGGCGCGAGAAATGAGCAGTTCTTC.

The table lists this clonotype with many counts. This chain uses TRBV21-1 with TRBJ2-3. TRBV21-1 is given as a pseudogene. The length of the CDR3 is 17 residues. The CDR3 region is CASRTCIATVMQDTQYF. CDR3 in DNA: TGTGCCAGCAGAACTTGCATAGCTACAGTCATGCAAGATACGCAGTATTTT.

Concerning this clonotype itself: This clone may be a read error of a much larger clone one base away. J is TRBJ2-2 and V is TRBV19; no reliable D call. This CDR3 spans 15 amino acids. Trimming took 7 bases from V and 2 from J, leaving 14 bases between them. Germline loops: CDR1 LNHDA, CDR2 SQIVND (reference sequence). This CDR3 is CASIGPPRNTGELFF. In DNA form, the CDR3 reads TGTGCCAGTATTGGTCCGCCCAGAAACACCGGGGAGCTGTTTTTT.

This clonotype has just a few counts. Here the CDR3 reads CASSGQKGRRKTYGYTF. CDR3 nucleotides: TGCGCCAGCAGCGGTCAGAAAGGACGTCGAAAGACCTATGGCTACACCTTC. J is TRBJ1-2 and V is TRBV4-3; D gene unclear. CDR3 length: 17 amino acids. The germline V gene has CDR1 LGHNA and CDR2 YSLEER. V lost 5 bases, J lost 4 bases, and 23 bases lay in between.

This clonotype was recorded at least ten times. The CDR3 region is CASFHLNSRKTYGYTF. The DNA for the CDR3 is TGTGCCAGCTTTCATCTCAATAGTCGAAAGACCTATGGCTACACCTTC. The chain links TRBV5-6 to TRBJ1-2; unclear D gene. Trimming cost V 7 bases and J 4 bases, with 23 bases left between them. Germline V gene data show CDR1 as SGHDT and CDR2 as YYEEEE. The CDR3 sequence is 16 residues long.

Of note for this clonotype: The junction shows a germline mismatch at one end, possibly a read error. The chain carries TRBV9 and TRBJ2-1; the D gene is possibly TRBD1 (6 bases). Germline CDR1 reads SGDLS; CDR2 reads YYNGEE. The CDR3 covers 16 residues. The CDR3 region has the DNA TGTGCCAGCAGCGTAGGCGGTAGGGGGTCCTGCAATGAGCAGTTCTTC. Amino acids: CASSVGGRGSCNEQFF.

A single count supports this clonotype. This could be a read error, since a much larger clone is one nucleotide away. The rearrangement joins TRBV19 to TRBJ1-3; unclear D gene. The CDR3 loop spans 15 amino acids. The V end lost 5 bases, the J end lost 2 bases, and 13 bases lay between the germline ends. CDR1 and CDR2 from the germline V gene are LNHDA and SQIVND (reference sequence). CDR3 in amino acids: CASSLEGHPGNTIYF. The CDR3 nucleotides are TGTGCCAGTAGTCTCGAGGGCCATCCTGGAAACACCATATATTTT. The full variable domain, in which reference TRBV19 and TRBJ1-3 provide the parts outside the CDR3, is DGGITQSPKYLFRKEGQNVTLSCEQNLNHDAMYWYRQDPGQGLRLIYYSQIVNDFQKGDIAEGYSVSREKKESFPLTVTSAQKNPTAFYLCASSLEGHPGNTIYFGEGSWLTVV.

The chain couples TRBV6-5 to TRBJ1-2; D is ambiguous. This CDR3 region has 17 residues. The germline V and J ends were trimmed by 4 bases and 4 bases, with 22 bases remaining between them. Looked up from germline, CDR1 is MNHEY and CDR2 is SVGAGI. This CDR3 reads CASSLHRECRKTYGYTF. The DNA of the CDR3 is TGTGCCAGCAGTTTACATCGGGAATGTAGAAAGACCTATGGCTACACCTTC.

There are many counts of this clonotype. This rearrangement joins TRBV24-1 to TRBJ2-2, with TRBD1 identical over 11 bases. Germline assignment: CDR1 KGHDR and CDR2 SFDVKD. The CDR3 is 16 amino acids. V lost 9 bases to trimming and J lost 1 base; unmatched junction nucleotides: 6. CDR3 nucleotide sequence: TGTGCCACCGCCCGGACAGGGGGCCGGAACACCGGGGAGCTGTTTTTT. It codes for CATARTGGRNTGELFF.

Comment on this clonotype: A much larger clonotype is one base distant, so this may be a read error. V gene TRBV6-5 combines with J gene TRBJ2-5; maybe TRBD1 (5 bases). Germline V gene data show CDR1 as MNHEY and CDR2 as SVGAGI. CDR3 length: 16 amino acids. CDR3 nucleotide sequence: TGTGCCAGCAGTTACGACGCCGACAGACTGCAAGAGGCCCAGTACTTC. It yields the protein CASSYDADRLQEAQYF.

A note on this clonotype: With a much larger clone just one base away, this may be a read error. Here the CDR3 reads CASSFTRNSGNAIYF. The CDR3 DNA sequence: TGTGCCAGCAGTTTTACACGGAACTCTGGAAACGCCATATATTTT. This chain joins TRBV6-2 or TRBV6-3 and TRBJ1-3, with D unresolved. CDR3 length: 15 residues. Germline V gene data show CDR1 as MNHEY and CDR2 as SVGEGT.

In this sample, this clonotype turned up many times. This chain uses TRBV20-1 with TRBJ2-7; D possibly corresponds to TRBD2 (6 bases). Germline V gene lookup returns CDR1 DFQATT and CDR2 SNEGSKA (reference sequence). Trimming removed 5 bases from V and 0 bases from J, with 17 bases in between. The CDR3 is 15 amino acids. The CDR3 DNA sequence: TGCAGTGCTTTTTTGGGACTTATAACCTCCTACGAGCAGTACTTC. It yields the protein CSAFLGLITSYEQYF.

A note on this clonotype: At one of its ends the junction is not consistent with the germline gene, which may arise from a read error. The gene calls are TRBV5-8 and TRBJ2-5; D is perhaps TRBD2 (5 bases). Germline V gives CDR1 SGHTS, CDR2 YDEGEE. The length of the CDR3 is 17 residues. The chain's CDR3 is CAGSLGVSKWRQETQYF. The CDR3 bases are TGTGCCGGCAGCTTGGGAGTCAGCAAATGGAGACAAGAGACCCAGTACTTC.

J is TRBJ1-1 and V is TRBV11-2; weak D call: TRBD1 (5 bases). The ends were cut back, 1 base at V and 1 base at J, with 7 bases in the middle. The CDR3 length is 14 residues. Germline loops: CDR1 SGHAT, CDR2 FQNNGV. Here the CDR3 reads CASSLAGGNTEAFF. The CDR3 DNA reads TGTGCCAGCAGCTTAGCCGGGGGGAACACTGAAGCTTTCTTT.

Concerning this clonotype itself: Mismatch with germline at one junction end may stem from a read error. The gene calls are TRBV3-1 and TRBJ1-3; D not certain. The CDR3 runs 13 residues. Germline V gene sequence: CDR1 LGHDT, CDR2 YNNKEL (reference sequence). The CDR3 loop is CASSQDRGSTIYF. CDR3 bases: TGTGCCAGCAGCCAAGATCGAGGAAGCACCATATATTTT.

The CDR3 sequence: CASSRAGRVRPREQYF. The CDR3 DNA is TGCGCCAGCAGCCGAGCCGGGAGGGTCCGACCTCGCGAGCAGTACTTC. The chain links TRBV4-3 to TRBJ2-7; 8 positions agree with TRBD2. Germline-derived CDR1 and CDR2 are LGHNA and YSLEER. The CDR3 consists of 16 residues. With V trimmed by 4 bases and J by 6 bases, 14 bases remained unmatched.

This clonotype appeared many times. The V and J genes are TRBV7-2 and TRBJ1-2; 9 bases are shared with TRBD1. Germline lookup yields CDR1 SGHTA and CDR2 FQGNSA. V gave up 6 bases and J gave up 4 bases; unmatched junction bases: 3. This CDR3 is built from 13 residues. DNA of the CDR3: TGTGCCAGCAGTTGGGGACAGGGCTATGGCTACACCTTC. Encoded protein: CASSWGQGYGYTF.

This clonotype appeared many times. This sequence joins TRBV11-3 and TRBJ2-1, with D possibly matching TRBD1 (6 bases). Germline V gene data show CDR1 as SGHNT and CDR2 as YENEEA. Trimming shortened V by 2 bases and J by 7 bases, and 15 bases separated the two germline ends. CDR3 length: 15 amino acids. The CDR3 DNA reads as TGTGCCAGCAGCTTATTGTCAGGGGTCCTTAATGAGCAGTTCTTC. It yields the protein CASSLLSGVLNEQFF. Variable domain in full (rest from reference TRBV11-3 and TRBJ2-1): EAGVVQSPRYKIIEKKQPVAFWCNPISGHNTLYWYLQNLGQGPELLIRYENEEAVDDSQLPKDRFSAERLKGVDSTLKIQPAELGDSAVYLCASSLLSGVLNEQFFGPGTRLTVL.

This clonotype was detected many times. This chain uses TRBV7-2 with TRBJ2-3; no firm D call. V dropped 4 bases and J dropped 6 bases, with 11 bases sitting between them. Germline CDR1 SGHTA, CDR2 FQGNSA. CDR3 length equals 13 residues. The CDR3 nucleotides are TGTGCCAGCAGCTCGGCCCCACCGGATACGCAGTATTTT. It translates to CASSSAPPDTQYF. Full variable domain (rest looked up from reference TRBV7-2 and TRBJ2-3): GAGVSQSPSNKVTEKGKDVELRCDPISGHTALYWYRQSLGQGLEFLIYFQGNSAPDKSGLPSDRFSAERTGGSVSTLTIQRTQQEDSAVYLCASSSAPPDTQYFGPGTRLTVL.

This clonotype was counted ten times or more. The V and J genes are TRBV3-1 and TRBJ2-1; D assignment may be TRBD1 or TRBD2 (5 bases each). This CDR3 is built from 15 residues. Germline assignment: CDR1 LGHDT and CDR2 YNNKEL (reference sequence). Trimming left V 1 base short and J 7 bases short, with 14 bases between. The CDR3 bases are TGTGCCAGCAGCCAAGGGTGGGACCTATATAATGAGCAGTTCTTC. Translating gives CASSQGWDLYNEQFF.

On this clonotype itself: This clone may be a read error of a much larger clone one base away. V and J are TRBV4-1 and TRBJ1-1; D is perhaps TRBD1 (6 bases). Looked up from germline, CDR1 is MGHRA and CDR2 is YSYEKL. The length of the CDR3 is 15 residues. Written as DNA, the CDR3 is TGCGCCAGCAGCCAAGGGCAGGGGATGAACACTGAAGCTTCCTTT. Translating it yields CASSQGQGMNTEASF.

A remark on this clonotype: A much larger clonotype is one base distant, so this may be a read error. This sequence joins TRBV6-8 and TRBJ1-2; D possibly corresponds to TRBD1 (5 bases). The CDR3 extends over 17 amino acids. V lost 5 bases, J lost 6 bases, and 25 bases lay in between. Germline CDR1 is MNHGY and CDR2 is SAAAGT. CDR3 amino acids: CASSQGERSRKTHGYTF. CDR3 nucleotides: TGTGCCAGCAGTCAGGGAGAACGCTCTAGAAAGACCCATGGCTACACCTTC.

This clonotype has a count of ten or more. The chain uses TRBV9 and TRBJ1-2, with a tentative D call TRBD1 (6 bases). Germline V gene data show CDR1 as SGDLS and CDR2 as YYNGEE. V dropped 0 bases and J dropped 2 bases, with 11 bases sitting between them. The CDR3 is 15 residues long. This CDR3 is CASSVGGGYNYGYTF. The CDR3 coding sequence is TGTGCCAGCAGCGTAGGTGGGGGCTACAACTATGGCTACACCTTC.

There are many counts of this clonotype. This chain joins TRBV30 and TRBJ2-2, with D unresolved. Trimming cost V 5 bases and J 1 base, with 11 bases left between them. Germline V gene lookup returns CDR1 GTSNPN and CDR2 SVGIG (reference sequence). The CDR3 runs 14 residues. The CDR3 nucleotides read TGTGCCTGGGGACGGAAAAGGAACACCGGGGAGCTGTTTTTT. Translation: CAWGRKRNTGELFF.